This TCR beta chain originates from a study of tumor and adjacent non-tumor tissue in lung cancer. Findings and caveats of the study: Top 100 clones took a larger repertoire share in normal lung. Compared with tumor, normal lung showed significantly lower TCR diversity.

There are many counts of this clonotype. Its matching antigen is unknown. TCRbeta libraries were built with three rounds of nested PCR, modified from ARM-PCR. TCRdb fed the multiplex PCR reads into MiXCR, producing one record per CDR3 protein. Among roughly 200,000 distinct CDR3 sequences, 71% were seen once, and the ten largest hold 20% to 25%. The template was RNA from unsorted bulk tissue. The CDR3 has 15 residues. V was cut by 0 bases and J by 6 bases, with 13 bases left in between. CDR1 and CDR2 (germline): MGHRA, YSYEKL. This clonotype was obtained from a man between 60 and 75 years old with non-small cell lung cancer. This chain links TRBV4-1 with TRBJ2-3, with D maybe TRBD2 (5 bases). The sequenced sample consisted of lung tumor tissue. The CDR3 here is CASSQDGGLWDTQYF. The DNA for the CDR3 is TGCGCCAGCAGCCAAGATGGAGGACTGTGGGATACGCAGTATTTT.